One sample yielded the 32 T cell receptor beta chains listed below, sequenced in a study of CD8 T cells in Susac syndrome. RNA amounts of about 0.5 to 1 ug underwent reverse transcription with random hexamers. TCRdb independently ran MiXCR on the immunoSEQ multiplex PCR reads; one entry per CDR3 protein. The sample comprises about 130,000 distinct CDR3 sequences, nearly 95% of which are singletons, and 0.12% rests with the top ten. The specimen sequenced was CD4+ T cells from PBMCs. These receptors originate from a human donor in good health.

The chain uses TRBV2 and TRBJ2-7; 7 nucleotides agree with TRBD1. Trimming at V came to 6 bases and at J to 6 bases, leaving 8 bases not matched to a gene. The CDR3 totals 13 residues. Per the germline V gene, CDR1 is SNHLY and CDR2 is FYNNEI. In DNA, the CDR3 is TGTGCCAGCAGAGACAGGGTGGTAAGCGAGCAGTACTTC. This gives the protein CASRDRVVSEQYF.

The rearrangement links TRBV6-6 to TRBJ1-2; TRBD1 might be the D (6 bases). The length of the CDR3 is 14 residues. V lost 0 bases to trimming and J lost 4 bases, with 9 bases between them. Germline V gives CDR1 MNHNY, CDR2 SVGAGI (reference sequence). The CDR3 DNA is TGTGCCAGCAGTTACTCGGACAGTGGCTATGGCTACACCTTC. Protein sequence: CASSYSDSGYGYTF.

The chain recombines TRBV27 with TRBJ2-7; 8 nucleotides agree with TRBD2. CDR1 is MNHEY and CDR2 is SMNVEV in the germline V gene (reference sequence). This CDR3 comprises 12 residues. Germline trimming cut 3 bases from V and 7 bases from J; bases unmatched to any gene: 2. CDR3: CASSFPGGEQYF. The CDR3 DNA reads as TGTGCCAGCAGTTTTCCGGGGGGGGAGCAGTACTTC.

The CDR3 region has the DNA TGTGCCAGCAGACTGCTCCCGCCTGCTGGGGCCAACGTCCTGACTTTC. This translates into CASRLLPPAGANVLTF. The rearrangement joins TRBV2 to TRBJ2-6; no definite D call. This CDR3 region has 16 residues. Germline CDR1 SNHLY, CDR2 FYNNEI. V was cut by 6 bases and J by 2 bases, with 14 bases left in between.

This chain uses TRBV3-1 with TRBJ2-7; D is possibly TRBD1 or TRBD2 (5 bases each). Germline V lookup: CDR1 LGHDT, CDR2 YNNKEL (reference sequence). The CDR3 is 14 residues long. Trimming removed 1 base at V and 4 bases at J, with 11 bases between. The CDR3 sequence is CASSQAAGRYEQYF. CDR3 DNA: TGTGCCAGCAGCCAAGCCGCAGGGAGATACGAGCAGTACTTC.

The rearrangement joins TRBV3-1 to TRBJ1-1, with D tentatively TRBD1 (5 bases). The V end lost 5 bases, the J end lost 10 bases, and 14 bases lay between the germline ends. Germline V gene data show CDR1 as LGHDT and CDR2 as YNNKEL (reference sequence). The CDR3 has 12 residues. CDR3: CASSSDPRGAFF. CDR3 coding DNA: TGTGCCAGCAGCTCCGACCCGAGGGGAGCTTTCTTT.

The chain carries TRBV5-1 and TRBJ2-7; a weak D match, TRBD2 (5 bases). With 0 bases removed from V and 3 bases from J, the gap between germline ends came to 19 bases. The germline CDR1 and CDR2 sequences are SGHRS and YFSETQ. This CDR3 comprises 17 residues. In nucleotides, the CDR3 is TGCGCCAGCAGCTTGGGCTTTGGCGGTGGGAGATACTACGAGCAGTACTTC. Translated: CASSLGFGGGRYYEQYF.

The rearrangement joins TRBV6-5 to TRBJ2-7; the D gene could be TRBD1 or TRBD2 (5 bases each). CDR1 and CDR2 from the germline V gene are MNHEY and SVGAGI. Trimming took 4 bases from V and 3 from J, leaving 10 bases between them. The CDR3 runs to 13 residues. This CDR3 is CASSSGLLYEQYF. The DNA for the CDR3 is TGTGCCAGCAGTTCGGGGCTACTCTACGAGCAGTACTTC.

The J gene is TRBJ2-2, the V gene TRBV6-1, with 9 bases matching TRBD1. The CDR3 length is 14 residues. Germline V gene data show CDR1 as MNHNS and CDR2 as SASEGT. Unmatched junction bases numbered 4, after V lost 7 bases and J lost 4 bases. The CDR3 DNA sequence: TGTGCCAGCACCTGGGGACAGGGCACCGGGGAGCTGTTTTTT. Translated: CASTWGQGTGELFF.

The chain joins TRBV28 to TRBJ2-2, with D unclear. V shed 1 base and J shed 6 bases, with 9 bases lying between them. The CDR3 has 14 amino acids. CDR1 is MDHEN, CDR2 SYDVKM, per germline. In DNA form, the CDR3 reads TGTGCCAGCAGTTTATTACGGTTTGCCGGGGAGCTGTTTTTT. This sequence encodes CASSLLRFAGELFF.

V and J are TRBV29-1 and TRBJ2-1; no firm D call. The CDR3 loop spans 12 amino acids. The germline V gene encodes CDR1 SQVTM and CDR2 ANQGSEA. The V and J ends lost 1 base and 5 bases respectively, with 6 bases between them. The CDR3 spells CSVEALDNEQFF. DNA for the CDR3: TGCAGCGTTGAAGCATTGGACAATGAGCAGTTCTTC.

The chain uses TRBV27 and TRBJ1-1; 9 bases are a match to TRBD1. There are 16 residues in the CDR3. V was clipped by 7 bases and J by 0 bases; unmatched bases: 9. Germline lookup yields CDR1 MNHEY and CDR2 SMNVEV (reference sequence). The CDR3 nucleotides read TGTGCCAGCACCCTCCAGGGACAGGGATTGAACACTGAAGCTTTCTTT. This encodes CASTLQGQGLNTEAFF.

For the CDR3, the DNA is TGTGCCAGCAGCTTAGGACGGGCAGGCCTTGCGAACACTGAAGCTTTCTTT. Encoded protein: CASSLGRAGLANTEAFF. The gene calls are TRBV7-2 and TRBJ1-1, with no clear D. Germline CDR1 and CDR2: SGHTA and FQGNSA. Between the trimmed V and J ends, which lost 1 base and 1 base, there was a span of 16 bases. This CDR3 comprises 17 residues.

This CDR3 is CASTLSGRAREQYF. Written as DNA, the CDR3 is TGTGCCAGCACCCTTTCCGGTAGGGCTAGAGAGCAGTACTTC. V usage is TRBV12-3 or TRBV12-4 and J usage is TRBJ2-7; D is undetermined. Trimming stripped 7 bases from V and 7 bases from J, with 20 bases between. The CDR3 has 14 amino acids.

The chain employs TRBV4-1 and TRBJ2-4; 8 nucleotides align to TRBD1. Unmatched junction bases numbered 3, after V lost 2 bases and J lost 3 bases. This CDR3 is built from 15 residues. Germline V CDR1 and CDR2: MGHRA, YSYEKL. The CDR3 coding sequence is TGCGCCAGCAGCCAATTCGACAGGGGCAAAAACATTCAGTACTTC. Protein sequence: CASSQFDRGKNIQYF.

The rearrangement joins TRBV27 to TRBJ2-5; 10 bases line up with TRBD1. The CDR3 totals 15 residues. Germline V gene data show CDR1 as MNHEY and CDR2 as SMNVEV (reference sequence). V gave up 3 bases and J gave up 5 bases; unmatched junction bases: 6. The CDR3 here is CASSLGTGVLETQYF. The CDR3 nucleotides read TGTGCCAGCAGTTTGGGGACAGGGGTTCTGGAGACCCAGTACTTC.

The chain uses TRBV2 and TRBJ1-1; D remains ambiguous. V was pared by 6 bases and J by 0 bases, with 8 bases between. CDR3 length: 13 amino acids. The V gene's germline CDR1 is SNHLY and CDR2 FYNNEI. The CDR3 coding sequence is TGTGCCAGCAGAAGGGATATGAACACTGAAGCTTTCTTT. Its translation: CASRRDMNTEAFF.

The chain employs TRBV28 and TRBJ2-7, with 9 nucleotides matching TRBD1. The J segment lost 6 bases and the V segment lost 1 base, leaving 7 bases of the junction unmatched. The CDR3 extends over 15 amino acids. Germline CDR1 MDHEN, CDR2 SYDVKM. CDR3 DNA sequence: TGTGCCAGCAGTTTATCCGGGACAGGGCGTCTCGAGCAGTACTTC. Its protein product is CASSLSGTGRLEQYF.

This sequence joins TRBV20-1 and TRBJ1-1; D unresolved. CDR1 is DFQATT and CDR2 is SNEGSKA in the germline V gene (reference sequence). This CDR3 spans 16 amino acids. V lost 0 bases, J lost 5 bases, and 19 bases lay in between. This CDR3 reads CSARDIWSPKITEAFF. The CDR3, as DNA: TGCAGTGCTAGAGATATATGGTCCCCCAAGATAACTGAAGCTTTCTTT.

The V gene is TRBV3-1, the J gene TRBJ1-1; D gene uncertain. V lost 1 base to trimming and J lost 4 bases, with 4 bases between them. The CDR3 is 12 amino acids. Germline V gives CDR1 LGHDT, CDR2 YNNKEL (reference sequence). The CDR3, as DNA: TGTGCCAGCAGCCAAGTCATCACTGAAGCTTTCTTT. Translating gives CASSQVITEAFF.

This chain links TRBV2 with TRBJ2-1; D perhaps matches TRBD1 (5 bases). V was trimmed by 1 base and J by 5 bases, leaving 9 bases between them. Germline CDR1 is SNHLY and CDR2 is FYNNEI. The CDR3 is 14 residues long. The CDR3: CASSEDRINNEQFF. DNA of the CDR3: TGTGCCAGCAGTGAAGACAGGATAAACAATGAGCAGTTCTTC.

This clonotype has more than one count but fewer than ten. The chain has TRBV24-1 and TRBJ2-3; possible D gene TRBD1, 6 bases. CDR1 and CDR2 (germline): KGHDR, SFDVKD. V lost 6 bases, J lost 2 bases, and 14 bases lay in between. The CDR3 covers 15 residues. CDR3: CATSFPTGTTDTQYF. CDR3 DNA sequence: TGTGCCACCAGTTTCCCGACAGGCACCACAGATACGCAGTATTTT.

The chain carries TRBV28 and TRBJ1-4, with 8 positions matching TRBD1. With 4 bases clipped from V and 7 bases from J, the junction kept 8 bases outside the gene matches. The CDR3 loop spans 15 amino acids. The V gene's germline CDR1 is MDHEN and CDR2 SYDVKM. CDR3 amino acids: CASSYPGQEREKLFF. The CDR3 DNA follows: TGTGCCAGCAGTTATCCGGGACAGGAACGTGAAAAACTGTTTTTT.

This sequence joins TRBV7-2 and TRBJ2-1; D is perhaps TRBD1 (5 bases). Per germline, CDR1 SGHTA and CDR2 FQGNSA. V was pared by 5 bases and J by 7 bases, with 12 bases between. The CDR3 is made up of 13 amino acids. Here the CDR3 DNA reads TGTGCCAGCAGCCCCTCTCGACAGAATGAGCAGTTCTTC. Translated: CASSPSRQNEQFF. The whole variable domain, filled in from reference TRBV7-2 and TRBJ2-1, reads GAGVSQSPSNKVTEKGKDVELRCDPISGHTALYWYRQSLGQGLEFLIYFQGNSAPDKSGLPSDRFSAERTGGSVSTLTIQRTQQEDSAVYLCASSPSRQNEQFFGPGTRLTVL.

In its sample, this clonotype was seen once. The chain recombines TRBV29-1 with TRBJ2-5; D unclear. Per germline, CDR1 SQVTM and CDR2 ANQGSEA. The CDR3 spans 16 residues. Trimming took 0 bases from V and 3 from J, leaving 17 bases between them. Here the CDR3 reads CSVEDLKTPKKETQYF. The CDR3 region has the DNA TGCAGCGTTGAAGATCTAAAGACGCCAAAAAAAGAGACCCAGTACTTC.

The chain couples TRBV7-8 to TRBJ1-2, with D tentatively TRBD1 (5 bases). V was pared by 4 bases and J by 6 bases, with 12 bases between. The CDR3 is 13 amino acids. The germline V gene has CDR1 SGHVS and CDR2 FQNEAQ. In DNA, the CDR3 is TGTGCCAGCAGCTATACCGGGACGGATGGCTACACCTTC. It is translated as CASSYTGTDGYTF.

This rearrangement joins TRBV3-1 to TRBJ2-3; D is tentatively TRBD1 or TRBD2 (5 bases each). The CDR3 contains 16 residues. V lost 1 base and J lost 2, with 13 bases in between. CDR1 and CDR2 from the germline V gene are LGHDT and YNNKEL (reference sequence). CDR3 DNA sequence: TGTGCCAGCAGCCAAGGGGGGAGTGGGTACACAGATACGCAGTATTTT. This codes for CASSQGGSGYTDTQYF.

For the CDR3, the DNA is TGTGCCAGCAGTTTGGCCAGCGGGATATTAACCGGGGAGCTGTTTTTT. Its protein product is CASSLASGILTGELFF. The chain employs TRBV12-3 or TRBV12-4 and TRBJ2-2, with 7 bases aligning to TRBD2. Trimming at V came to 3 bases and at J to 5 bases, leaving 9 bases not matched to a gene. The CDR3 contains 16 residues.

This chain connects TRBV7-2 to TRBJ2-2, with D possibly TRBD1 on 6 matching bases. Trimming left V 7 bases short and J 5 bases short, with 14 bases between. From germline, CDR1 is SGHTA and CDR2 FQGNSA. This CDR3 contains 14 residues. CDR3 residues: CASTLNRETGELFF. CDR3 nucleotides: TGTGCCAGCACCCTGAACAGGGAAACCGGGGAGCTGTTTTTT.

This rearrangement joins TRBV5-6 to TRBJ1-1; D gene uncertain. Per the germline V gene, CDR1 is SGHDT and CDR2 is YYEEEE. V was cut by 1 base and J by 0 bases, with 10 bases left in between. CDR3 length: 15 amino acids. CDR3 residues: CASSLNQVMNTEAFF. The CDR3 DNA reads as TGTGCCAGCAGCTTGAATCAGGTAATGAACACTGAAGCTTTCTTT. Together with reference TRBV5-6 and TRBJ1-1, the CDR3 gives the full variable domain: DAGVTQSPTHLIKTRGQQVTLRCSPKSGHDTVSWYQQALGQGPQFIFQYYEEEERQRGNFPDRFSGHQFPNYSSELNVNALLLGDSALYLCASSLNQVMNTEAFFGQGTRLTVV.

The chain employs TRBV4-2 and TRBJ1-2; D possibly corresponds to TRBD1 (5 bases). The CDR3 loop spans 15 amino acids. Per the germline V gene, CDR1 is LGHNA and CDR2 is YNFKEQ. Trimming left V 0 bases short and J 8 bases short, with 16 bases between. Here the CDR3 DNA reads TGTGCCAGCAGCCAAGAAAGGCTGGCTCGGGGGGGCTACACCTTC. This codes for CASSQERLARGGYTF.

The gene calls are TRBV18 and TRBJ2-2, with 8 bases aligning to TRBD1. The CDR3 is 21 amino acids. The germline gives CDR1 KGHSH, CDR2 LQKENI. Germline trimming cut 4 bases from V and 0 bases from J; bases unmatched to any gene: 19. CDR3 in amino acids: CASSRSGIRGQSFANTGELFF. CDR3 DNA: TGTGCCAGCTCACGGTCAGGAATCAGGGGGCAGTCCTTCGCGAACACCGGGGAGCTGTTTTTT.